This paragraph covers one T cell receptor (beta chain) sequence. The sample comes from a study of response to subunit inactivated influenza vaccine. Using its own MiXCR run on the RT-PCR reads, TCRdb lists one record per CDR3 protein. The sample yields roughly 500,000 distinct CDR3 sequences, about 25% seen once. Germline V gene lookup returns CDR1 SEHNR and CDR2 FQNEAQ (reference sequence). The CDR3 length is 16 residues. With 10 bases removed from V and 8 bases from J, the gap between germline ends came to 27 bases. The genes are TRBV7-9 and TRBJ2-1; no clear D. The sequencing here drew on CD4+ T cells sorted from PBMCs, taken 5 to 6 days after vaccination. The receptor was isolated from a man between 45 and 60 years old who received an inactivated influenza vaccine. Here the CDR3 reads CANRSNRAPHSDEQFF. CDR3 in DNA: TGTGCCAACAGATCCAACCGGGCCCCCCACTCCGATGAGCAGTTCTTC. The variable domain in full, completed from reference TRBV7-9 and TRBJ2-1, reads DTGVSQNPRHKITKRGQNVTFRCDPISEHNRLYWYRQTLGQGPEFLTYFQNEAQLEKSRLLSDRFSAERPKGSFSTLEIQRTEQGDSAMYLCANRSNRAPHSDEQFFGPGTRLTVL.